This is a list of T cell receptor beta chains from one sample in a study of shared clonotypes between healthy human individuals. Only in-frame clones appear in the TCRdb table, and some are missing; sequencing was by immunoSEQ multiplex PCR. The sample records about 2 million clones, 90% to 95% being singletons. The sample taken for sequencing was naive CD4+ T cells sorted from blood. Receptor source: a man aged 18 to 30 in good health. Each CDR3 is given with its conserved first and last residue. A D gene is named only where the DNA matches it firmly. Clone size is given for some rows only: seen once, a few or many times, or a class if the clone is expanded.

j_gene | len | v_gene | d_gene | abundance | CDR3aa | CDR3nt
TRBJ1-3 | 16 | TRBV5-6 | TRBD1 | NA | CASSFGQGISGNTIYF | TGTGCCAGCAGTTTTGGACAGGGAATCTCTGGAAACACCATATATTTT
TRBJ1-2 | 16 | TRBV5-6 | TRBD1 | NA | CASSQLDRGNFYGYTF | TGTGCCAGCAGCCAGCTGGACAGGGGCAATTTCTATGGCTACACCTTC
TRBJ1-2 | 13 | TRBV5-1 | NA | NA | CASSLTPRDGYTF | TGCGCCAGCAGCTTGACCCCCAGGGATGGCTACACCTTC
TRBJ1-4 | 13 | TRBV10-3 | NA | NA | CATARGANEKLFF | TGTGCCACAGCACGGGGAGCTAATGAAAAACTGTTTTTT
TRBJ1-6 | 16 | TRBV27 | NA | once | CASSLVSLGGNSPLHF | TGTGCCAGCAGTTTAGTTTCCCTAGGGGGAAATTCACCCCTCCACTTT
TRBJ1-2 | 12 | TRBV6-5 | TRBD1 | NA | CASSRQGSGYTF | TGTGCCAGCAGTCGACAGGGTAGTGGCTACACCTTC
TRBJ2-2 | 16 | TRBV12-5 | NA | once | CASGLRGAGITGELFF | TGTGCTAGTGGTTTGAGGGGTGCGGGAATCACCGGGGAGCTGTTTTTT
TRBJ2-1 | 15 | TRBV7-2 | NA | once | CASSLGGHGRGEQFF | TGTGCCAGCAGCCTTGGTGGGCACGGACGTGGGGAGCAGTTCTTC
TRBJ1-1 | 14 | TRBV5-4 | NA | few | CASGKRRENTEAFF | TGTGCCAGCGGAAAAAGAAGGGAGAACACTGAAGCTTTCTTT
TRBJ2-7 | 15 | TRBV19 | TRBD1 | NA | CASSRDRRSSYEQYF | TGTGCCAGTAGTAGGGACAGGAGGAGCTCCTACGAGCAGTACTTC
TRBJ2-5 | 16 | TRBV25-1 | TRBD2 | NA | CASSEAGLARQETQYF | TGTGCCAGCAGTGAAGCTGGACTAGCACGCCAAGAGACCCAGTACTTC
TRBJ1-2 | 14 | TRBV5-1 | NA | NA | CASSLDGGSGGYTF | TGCGCCAGCAGCTTGGATGGGGGTTCGGGTGGCTACACCTTC
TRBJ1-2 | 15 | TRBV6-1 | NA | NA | CASSEGHRTIYGYTF | TGTGCCAGCAGTGAAGGACACCGGACGATCTATGGCTACACCTTC
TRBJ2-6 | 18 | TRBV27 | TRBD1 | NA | CASTFSGTGVSGANVLTF | TGTGCCAGCACCTTTTCCGGGACAGGGGTCTCTGGGGCCAACGTCCTGACTTTC
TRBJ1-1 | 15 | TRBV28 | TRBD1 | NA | CASSSVGTGNTEAFF | TGTGCCAGCAGTTCAGTGGGGACAGGGAACACTGAAGCTTTCTTT
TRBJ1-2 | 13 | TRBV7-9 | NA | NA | CASSLLQGAGYTF | TGTGCCAGCAGCTTACTACAGGGTGCGGGCTACACCTTC
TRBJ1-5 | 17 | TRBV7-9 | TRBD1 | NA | CASSPGTGDFRNQPQHF | TGTGCCAGCAGTCCCGGGACAGGGGATTTTAGGAATCAGCCCCAGCATTTT
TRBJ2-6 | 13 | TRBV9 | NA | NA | CASSGEIQGVLTF | TGTGCCAGCAGCGGAGAGATACAGGGAGTCCTGACTTTC
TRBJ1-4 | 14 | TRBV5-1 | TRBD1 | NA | CASRPTGHPEKLFF | TGCGCCAGCAGGCCGACAGGGCATCCTGAAAAACTGTTTTTT
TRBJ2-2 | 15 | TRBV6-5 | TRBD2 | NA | CASSPGLDHHGELFF | TGTGCCAGCAGCCCCGGACTAGATCATCACGGGGAGCTGTTTTTT
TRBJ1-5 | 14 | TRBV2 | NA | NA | CASNPQGSNQPQHF | TGTGCCAGCAACCCCCAGGGTAGCAATCAGCCCCAGCATTTT
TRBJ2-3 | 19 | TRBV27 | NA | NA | CASSLVFWGGRGGTDTQYF | TGTGCCAGCAGTTTAGTTTTCTGGGGGGGGCGAGGGGGCACAGATACGCAGTATTTT